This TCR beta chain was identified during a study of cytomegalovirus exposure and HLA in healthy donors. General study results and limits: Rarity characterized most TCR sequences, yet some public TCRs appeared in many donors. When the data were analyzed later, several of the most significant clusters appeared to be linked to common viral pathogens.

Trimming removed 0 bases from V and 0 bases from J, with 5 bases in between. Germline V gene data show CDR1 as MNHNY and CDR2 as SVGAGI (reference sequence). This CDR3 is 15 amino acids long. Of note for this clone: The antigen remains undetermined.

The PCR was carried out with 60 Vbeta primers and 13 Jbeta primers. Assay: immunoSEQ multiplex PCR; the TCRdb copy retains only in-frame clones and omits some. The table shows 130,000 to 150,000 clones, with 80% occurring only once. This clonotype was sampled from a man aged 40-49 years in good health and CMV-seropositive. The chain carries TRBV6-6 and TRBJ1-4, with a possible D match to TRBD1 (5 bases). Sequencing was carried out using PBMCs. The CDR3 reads CASSYSTATNEKLFF. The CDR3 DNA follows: TGTGCCAGCAGTTACTCGACAGCAACTAATGAAAAACTGTTTTTT.